A selection of T cell receptor beta chains follows, all from one sample in a study of T cells in localized non-small cell lung cancer. Profiling relied on immunoSEQ multiplex PCR, and the TCRdb table lists in-frame clones only, not all of them. The repertoire holds 55,000 or so clones, with around 81% as singletons. The sequencing used PBMCs, collected before any cancer treatment. The receptors here all came from a woman aged 35-70 years with stage II lung adenocarcinoma. CDR3s include the opening cysteine and the closing phenylalanine or tryptophan. A D gene is named only where the DNA matches it firmly. The size field is filled for only some rows; it gives once, few, many or a size class.

CASSLELRDYGYTF,TGCGCCAGCAGCTTGGAGCTTCGGGATTATGGCTACACCTTC,-,-,TRBJ1-2,TRBV5-1
CASEKGQGYGYTF,TGTGCCAGCGAGAAGGGACAGGGTTACGGCTACACCTTC,-,TRBD1,TRBJ1-2,TRBV25-1
CASSSGGVETQYF,TGTGCCAGCAGTTCAGGGGGCGTAGAGACCCAGTACTTC,-,TRBD1,TRBJ2-5,TRBV28
CASSFSRNTEAFF,TGTGCCAGCAGCTTCTCACGGAACACTGAAGCTTTCTTT,-,-,TRBJ1-1,TRBV7-2
CASSDSQTGGLTDTQYF,TGTGCCAGCAGTGATTCTCAGACAGGGGGGCTGACAGATACGCAGTATTTT,once,TRBD1,TRBJ2-3,TRBV25-1
CASSLRDFGELFF,TGTGCCAGCAGCTTACGGGACTTCGGGGAGCTGTTTTTT,-,-,TRBJ2-2,TRBV7-2
CASHIRRTGQGDTQYF,TGTGCCAGCCACATTCGGCGGACAGGGCAGGGAGATACGCAGTATTTT,-,TRBD1,TRBJ2-3,TRBV7-2
CASSVAPTGTDTQYF,TGTGCCAGCAGCGTTGCCCCGACTGGCACAGATACGCAGTATTTT,-,-,TRBJ2-3,TRBV9
CASSLDTGYNEKLFF,TGTGCCAGCAGCTTGGATACAGGGTATAATGAAAAACTGTTTTTT,-,-,TRBJ1-4,TRBV5-6
CASTLQGLEGYTF,TGTGCCAGCACTCTACAGGGTTTAGAAGGCTACACCTTC,-,-,TRBJ1-2,TRBV28
CASSPSVRQGAREQYF,TGTGCCAGCTCACCATCCGTTCGGCAGGGGGCGCGGGAGCAGTACTTC,-,TRBD1,TRBJ2-7,TRBV18
CASSLGSSDRDTQYF,TGTGCCAGCAGCTTGGGGTCTAGCGATAGGGATACGCAGTATTTT,-,-,TRBJ2-3,TRBV5-8
CASSTGSGHGLNEKLFF,TGCGCCAGCAGCACAGGCTCGGGACACGGATTAAATGAAAAACTGTTTTTT,-,-,TRBJ1-4,TRBV5-1
CASSTGTGGAKNIQYF,TGTGCCAGTAGTACCGGGACAGGTGGGGCCAAAAACATTCAGTACTTC,-,TRBD1,TRBJ2-4,TRBV19
CATSRARTSGYEQYF,TGTGCCACCAGCAGAGCCAGGACTAGCGGCTACGAGCAGTACTTC,-,TRBD2,TRBJ2-7,TRBV15
CASRVEVGSGYTF,TGTGCCAGCCGGGTGGAGGTGGGCTCTGGCTACACCTTC,-,-,TRBJ1-2,TRBV2
CAIQVGTGGQGYGYTF,TGTGCCATCCAAGTGGGTACGGGGGGACAGGGGTATGGCTACACCTTC,-,TRBD1,TRBJ1-2,TRBV4-2
CASSTTSGGYEQYF,TGTGCCAGTAGTACCACTAGCGGGGGCTACGAGCAGTACTTC,few,TRBD2,TRBJ2-7,TRBV19
CASSLGGTRAEEQYF,TGTGCCAGCAGCTTAGGGGGGACTAGAGCGGAGGAGCAGTACTTC,once,TRBD2,TRBJ2-7,TRBV11-2
CASTSSRGFSYEQYF,TGTGCCAGCACCTCTTCTAGGGGTTTCTCCTACGAGCAGTACTTC,-,-,TRBJ2-7,TRBV5-6
CASSPARSTFSYNEQFF,TGTGCCAGCTCACCTGCGAGGTCCACTTTCTCCTACAATGAGCAGTTCTTC,-,-,TRBJ2-1,TRBV18